This entry describes one TCR beta chain. This sample is drawn from a study of shared T cell receptors in the human thymus. The CDR3 length is 17 residues. Per germline, CDR1 MGHDK and CDR2 SYGVNS. TCRdb's copy holds only in-frame clones and misses some; the assay was immunoSEQ multiplex PCR. The sample yields some 720,000 clones, around nine tenths seen once. This sample was also put to use in a study of human thymus T cells. That report notes: Resections removed during corrective heart surgery provided the thymus tissue used. There were highly overlapping thymic repertoires among unrelated individuals, as related research reported.

The sequenced material came from thymocytes. The rearrangement links TRBV25-1 to TRBJ2-5, with D possibly TRBD1 on 6 matching bases. The J call is doubtful: the DNA matches TRBJ2-7 better. The clonotype comes from a boy younger than two with a congenital heart defect. The CDR3 region has the DNA TGTGCCAGCAGTGAATCGATAACCGGACAGACTAACTACGAGCAGTACTTC. Amino acid sequence: CASSESITGQTNYEQYF.